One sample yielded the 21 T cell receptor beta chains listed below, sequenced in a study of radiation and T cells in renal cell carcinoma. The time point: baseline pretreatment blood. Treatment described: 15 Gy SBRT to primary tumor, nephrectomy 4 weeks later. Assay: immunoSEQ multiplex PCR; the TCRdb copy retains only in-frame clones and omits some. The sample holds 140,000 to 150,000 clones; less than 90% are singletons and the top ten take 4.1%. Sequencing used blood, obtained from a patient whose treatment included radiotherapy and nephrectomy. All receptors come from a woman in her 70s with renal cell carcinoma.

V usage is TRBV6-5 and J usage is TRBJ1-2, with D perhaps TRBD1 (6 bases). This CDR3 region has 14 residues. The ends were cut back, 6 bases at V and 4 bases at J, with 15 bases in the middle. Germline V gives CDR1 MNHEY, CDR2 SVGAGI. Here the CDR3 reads CASSSPDSGYGYTF. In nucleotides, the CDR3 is TGTGCCAGCAGCTCCCCGGACAGCGGCTATGGCTACACCTTC.

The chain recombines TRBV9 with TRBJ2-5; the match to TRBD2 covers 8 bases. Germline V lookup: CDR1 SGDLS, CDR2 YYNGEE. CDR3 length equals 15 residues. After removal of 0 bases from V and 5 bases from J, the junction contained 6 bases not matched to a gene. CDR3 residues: CASSVDGTSRETQYF. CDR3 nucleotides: TGTGCCAGCAGCGTAGACGGGACTAGTCGGGAGACCCAGTACTTC.

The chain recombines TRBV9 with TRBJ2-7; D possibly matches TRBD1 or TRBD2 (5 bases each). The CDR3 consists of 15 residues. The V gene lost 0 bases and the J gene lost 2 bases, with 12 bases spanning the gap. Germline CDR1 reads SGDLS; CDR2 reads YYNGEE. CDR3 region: CASSVDVRGTYEQYF. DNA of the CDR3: TGTGCCAGCAGCGTAGATGTCCGGGGCACCTACGAGCAGTACTTC.

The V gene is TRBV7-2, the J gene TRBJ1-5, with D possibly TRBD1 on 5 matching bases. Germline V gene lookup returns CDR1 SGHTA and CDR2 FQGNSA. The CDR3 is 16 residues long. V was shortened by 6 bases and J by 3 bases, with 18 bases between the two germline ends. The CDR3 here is CASSLGGGRHNQPQHF. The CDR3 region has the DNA TGTGCCAGCAGTTTGGGGGGAGGGCGGCACAATCAGCCCCAGCATTTT.

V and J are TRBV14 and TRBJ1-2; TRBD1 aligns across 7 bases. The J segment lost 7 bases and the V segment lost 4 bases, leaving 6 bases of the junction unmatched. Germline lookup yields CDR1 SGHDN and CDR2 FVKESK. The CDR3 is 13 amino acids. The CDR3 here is CASSPQGLSGYTF. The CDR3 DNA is TGTGCCAGCAGCCCACAGGGGTTGAGTGGCTACACCTTC. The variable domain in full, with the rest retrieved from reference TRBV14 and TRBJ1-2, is EAGVTQFPSHSVIEKGQTVTLRCDPISGHDNLYWYRRVMGKEIKFLLHFVKESKQDESGMPNNRFLAERTGGTYSTLKVQPAELEDSGVYFCASSPQGLSGYTFGSGTRLTVV.

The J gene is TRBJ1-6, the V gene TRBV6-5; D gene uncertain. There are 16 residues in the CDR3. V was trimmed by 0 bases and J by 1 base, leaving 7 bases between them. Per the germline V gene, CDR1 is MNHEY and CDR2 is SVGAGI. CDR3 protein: CASSYSPGSYNSPLHF. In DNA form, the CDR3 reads TGTGCCAGCAGTTACTCGCCAGGTTCCTATAATTCACCCCTCCACTTT.

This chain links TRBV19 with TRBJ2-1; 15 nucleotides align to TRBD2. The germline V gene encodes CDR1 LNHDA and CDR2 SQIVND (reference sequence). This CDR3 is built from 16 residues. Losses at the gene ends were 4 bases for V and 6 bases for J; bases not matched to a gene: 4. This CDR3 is CASSKGLAGGVNEQFF. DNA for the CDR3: TGTGCCAGTAGTAAGGGACTAGCGGGGGGCGTCAATGAGCAGTTCTTC. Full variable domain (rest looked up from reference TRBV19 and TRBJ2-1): DGGITQSPKYLFRKEGQNVTLSCEQNLNHDAMYWYRQDPGQGLRLIYYSQIVNDFQKGDIAEGYSVSREKKESFPLTVTSAQKNPTAFYLCASSKGLAGGVNEQFFGPGTRLTVL.

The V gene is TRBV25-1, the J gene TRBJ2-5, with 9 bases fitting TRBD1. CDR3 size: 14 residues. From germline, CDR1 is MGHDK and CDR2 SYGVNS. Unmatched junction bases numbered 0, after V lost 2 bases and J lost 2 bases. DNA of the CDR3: TGTGCCAGCAGTGAAGACAGGGGGCAAGAGACCCAGTACTTC. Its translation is CASSEDRGQETQYF.

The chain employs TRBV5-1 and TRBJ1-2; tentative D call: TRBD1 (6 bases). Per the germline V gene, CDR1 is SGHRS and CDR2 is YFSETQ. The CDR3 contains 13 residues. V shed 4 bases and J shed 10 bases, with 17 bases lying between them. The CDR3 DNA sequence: TGCGCCAGCAGCCGGGACACCCCCTCTGACTACACCTTC. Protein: CASSRDTPSDYTF.

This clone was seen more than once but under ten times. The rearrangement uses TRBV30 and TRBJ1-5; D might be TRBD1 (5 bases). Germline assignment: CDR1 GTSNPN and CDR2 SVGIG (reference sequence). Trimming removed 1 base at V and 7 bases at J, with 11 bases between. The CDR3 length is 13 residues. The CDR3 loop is CAWSGAQGQPQHF. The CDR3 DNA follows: TGTGCCTGGAGTGGTGCCCAGGGCCAGCCCCAGCATTTT.

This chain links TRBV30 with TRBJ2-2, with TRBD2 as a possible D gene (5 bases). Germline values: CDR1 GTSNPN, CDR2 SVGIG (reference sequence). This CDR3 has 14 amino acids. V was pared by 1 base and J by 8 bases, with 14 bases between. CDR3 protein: CAWSELVGIGELFF. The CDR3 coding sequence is TGTGCCTGGAGTGAACTGGTCGGGATTGGGGAGCTGTTTTTT.

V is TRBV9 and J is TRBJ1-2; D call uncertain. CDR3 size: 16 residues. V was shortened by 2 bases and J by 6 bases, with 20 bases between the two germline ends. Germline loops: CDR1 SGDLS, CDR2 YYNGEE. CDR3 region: CASSVWENSGENGYTF. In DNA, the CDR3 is TGTGCCAGCAGCGTCTGGGAGAATTCCGGGGAGAATGGCTACACCTTC. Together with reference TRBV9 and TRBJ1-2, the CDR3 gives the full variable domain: DSGVTQTPKHLITATGQRVTLRCSPRSGDLSVYWYQQSLDQGLQFLIQYYNGEERAKGNILERFSAQQFPDLHSELNLSSLELGDSALYFCASSVWENSGENGYTFGSGTRLTVV.

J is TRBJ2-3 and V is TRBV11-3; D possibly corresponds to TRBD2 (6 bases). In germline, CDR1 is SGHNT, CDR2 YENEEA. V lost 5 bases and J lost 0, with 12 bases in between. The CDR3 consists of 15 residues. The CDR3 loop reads CASSPGGLSTDTQYF. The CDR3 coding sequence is TGTGCCAGCAGCCCCGGGGGTTTGAGCACAGATACGCAGTATTTT.

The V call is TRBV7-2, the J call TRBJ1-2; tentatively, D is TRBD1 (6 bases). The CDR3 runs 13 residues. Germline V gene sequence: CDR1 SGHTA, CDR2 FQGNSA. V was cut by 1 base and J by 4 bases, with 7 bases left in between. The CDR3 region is CASSLETGYGYTF. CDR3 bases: TGTGCCAGCAGCTTAGAGACAGGCTATGGCTACACCTTC.

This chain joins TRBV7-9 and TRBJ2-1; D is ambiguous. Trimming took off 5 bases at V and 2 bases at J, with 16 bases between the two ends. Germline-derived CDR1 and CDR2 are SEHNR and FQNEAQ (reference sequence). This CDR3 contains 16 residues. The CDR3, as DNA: TGTGCCAGCAGCCGACCTGACCGGCCCCCCTACAATGAGCAGTTCTTC. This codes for CASSRPDRPPYNEQFF.

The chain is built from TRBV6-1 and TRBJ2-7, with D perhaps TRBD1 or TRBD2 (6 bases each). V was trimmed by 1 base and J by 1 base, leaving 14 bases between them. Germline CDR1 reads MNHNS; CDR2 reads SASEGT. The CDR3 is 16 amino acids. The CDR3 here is CASSEDVGGLSYEQYF. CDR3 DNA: TGTGCCAGCAGTGAAGACGTTGGGGGGCTGTCCTACGAGCAGTACTTC.

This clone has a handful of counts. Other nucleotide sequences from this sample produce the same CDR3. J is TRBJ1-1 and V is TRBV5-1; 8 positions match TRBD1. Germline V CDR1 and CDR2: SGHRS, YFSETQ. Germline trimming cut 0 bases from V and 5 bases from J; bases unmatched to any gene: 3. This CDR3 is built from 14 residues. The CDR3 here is CASSLAGGGTEAFF. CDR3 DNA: TGCGCCAGCAGCTTGGCAGGGGGCGGTACTGAAGCTTTCTTT.

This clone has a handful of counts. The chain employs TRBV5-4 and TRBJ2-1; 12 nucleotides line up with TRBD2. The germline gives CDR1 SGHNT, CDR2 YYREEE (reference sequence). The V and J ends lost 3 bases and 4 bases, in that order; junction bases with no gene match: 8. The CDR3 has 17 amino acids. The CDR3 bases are TGTGCCAGCAGCTCACTAGCGGGGGGTTCCCAGTACAATGAGCAGTTCTTC. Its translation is CASSSLAGGSQYNEQFF.

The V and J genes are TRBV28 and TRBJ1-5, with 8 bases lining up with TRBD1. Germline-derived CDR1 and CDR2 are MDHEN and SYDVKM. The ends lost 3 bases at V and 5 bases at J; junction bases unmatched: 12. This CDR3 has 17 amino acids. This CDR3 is CASSFGPRTGIHQPQHF. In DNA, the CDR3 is TGTGCCAGCAGTTTTGGGCCTAGGACAGGGATACATCAGCCCCAGCATTTT. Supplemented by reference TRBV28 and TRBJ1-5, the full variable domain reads DVKVTQSSRYLVKRTGEKVFLECVQDMDHENMFWYRQDPGLGLRLIYFSYDVKMKEKGDIPEGYSVSREKKERFSLILESASTNQTSMYLCASSFGPRTGIHQPQHFGDGTRLSIL.

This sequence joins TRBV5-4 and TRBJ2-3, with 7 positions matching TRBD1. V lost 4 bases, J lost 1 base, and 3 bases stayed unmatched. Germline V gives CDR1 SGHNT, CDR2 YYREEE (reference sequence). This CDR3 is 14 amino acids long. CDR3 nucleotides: TGTGCCAGCAGCGTTAGGGGGCGCACAGATACGCAGTATTTT. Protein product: CASSVRGRTDTQYF.

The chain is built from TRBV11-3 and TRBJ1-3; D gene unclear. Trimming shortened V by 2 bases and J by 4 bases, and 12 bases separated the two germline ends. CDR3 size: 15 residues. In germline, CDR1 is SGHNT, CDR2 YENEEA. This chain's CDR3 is CASSLTVGGGNTIYF. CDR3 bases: TGTGCCAGCAGCTTAACAGTTGGAGGGGGAAACACCATATATTTT.